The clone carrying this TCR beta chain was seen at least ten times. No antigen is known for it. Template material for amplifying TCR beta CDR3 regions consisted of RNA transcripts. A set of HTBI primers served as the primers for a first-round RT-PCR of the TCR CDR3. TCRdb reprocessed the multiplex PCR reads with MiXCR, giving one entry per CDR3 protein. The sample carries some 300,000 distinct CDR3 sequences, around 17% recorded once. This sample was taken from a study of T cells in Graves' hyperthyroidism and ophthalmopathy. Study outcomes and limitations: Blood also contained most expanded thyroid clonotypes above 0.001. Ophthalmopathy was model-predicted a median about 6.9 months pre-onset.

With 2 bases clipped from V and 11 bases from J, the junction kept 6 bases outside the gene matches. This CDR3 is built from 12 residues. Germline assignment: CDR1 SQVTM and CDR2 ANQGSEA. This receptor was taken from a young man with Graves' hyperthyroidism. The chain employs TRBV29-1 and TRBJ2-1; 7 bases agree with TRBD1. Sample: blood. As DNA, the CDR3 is TGCAGCGTTGAAATCCGACAGGGCCAGCAGTTCTTC. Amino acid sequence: CSVEIRQGQQFF.